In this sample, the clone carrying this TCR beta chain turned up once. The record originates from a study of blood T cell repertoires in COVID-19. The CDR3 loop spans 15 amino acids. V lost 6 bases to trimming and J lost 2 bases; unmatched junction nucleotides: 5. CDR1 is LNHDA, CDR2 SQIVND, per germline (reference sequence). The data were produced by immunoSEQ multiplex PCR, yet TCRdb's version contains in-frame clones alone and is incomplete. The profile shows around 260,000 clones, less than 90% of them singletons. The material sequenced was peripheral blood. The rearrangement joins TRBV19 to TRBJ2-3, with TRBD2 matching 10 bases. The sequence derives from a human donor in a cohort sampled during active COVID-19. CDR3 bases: TGTGCCAGTAGCGAACTAGCGGGGAACACAGATACGCAGTATTTT. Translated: CASSELAGNTDTQYF.